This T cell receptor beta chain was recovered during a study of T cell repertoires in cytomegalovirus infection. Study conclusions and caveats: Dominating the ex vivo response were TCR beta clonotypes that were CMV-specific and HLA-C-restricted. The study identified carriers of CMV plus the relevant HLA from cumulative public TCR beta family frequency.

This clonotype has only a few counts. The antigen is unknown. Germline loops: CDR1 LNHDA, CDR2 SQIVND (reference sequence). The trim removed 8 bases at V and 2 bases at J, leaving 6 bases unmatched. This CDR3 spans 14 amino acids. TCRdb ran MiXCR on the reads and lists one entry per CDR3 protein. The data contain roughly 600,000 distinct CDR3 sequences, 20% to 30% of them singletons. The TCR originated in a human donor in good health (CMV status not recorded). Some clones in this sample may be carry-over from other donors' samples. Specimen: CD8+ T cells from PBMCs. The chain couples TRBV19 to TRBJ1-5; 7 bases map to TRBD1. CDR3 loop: CASRLDRGNQPQHF. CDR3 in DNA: TGTGCCAGTCGCCTTGACAGGGGCAATCAGCCCCAGCATTTT.